These 14 T cell receptor beta chains came from one sample sequenced in a study of shared clonotypes between healthy human individuals. Libraries were prepared by immunoSEQ multiplex PCR; TCRdb keeps only in-frame clonotypes and omits some of them. The sample lists some 1 million clones; approximately 76% were seen once. The specimen sequenced was memory CD4+ T cells sorted from blood. Indicated subset: CD45RA-negative fraction. The receptor source for this set is a young man in good health.

The chain combines TRBV7-2 with TRBJ2-7; 7 nucleotides align to TRBD1. The V segment lost 5 bases and the J segment 4 bases; nucleotides outside the gene matches: 11. The CDR3 covers 15 residues. Germline V gives CDR1 SGHTA, CDR2 FQGNSA. CDR3 DNA: TGTGCCAGCAGCAAAGACCGGGACAGAAGTTACGAGCAGTACTTC. As protein: CASSKDRDRSYEQYF.

A single count supports this clone. CDR3 in amino acids: CASSLEGQDNQPQHF. The CDR3 DNA reads TGCGCCAGCAGCTTGGAGGGACAGGACAATCAGCCCCAGCATTTT. The genes are TRBV5-1 and TRBJ1-5, with 8 bases identical to TRBD1. V was pared by 0 bases and J by 3 bases, with 2 bases of the junction left unmatched. CDR1 SGHRS and CDR2 YFSETQ come from the germline V gene. The length of the CDR3 is 15 residues.

The V gene is TRBV11-2, the J gene TRBJ2-1; 8 bases agree with TRBD2. V trimming: 5 bases; J trimming: 1 base; junction bases outside the gene matches: 4. Germline V gives CDR1 SGHAT, CDR2 FQNNGV. The CDR3 length is 15 residues. The CDR3, as DNA: TGTGCCAGCAGCCCGGGACTAGTGTCCTACAATGAGCAGTTCTTC. Translating it yields CASSPGLVSYNEQFF.

The chain couples TRBV6-6 to TRBJ1-1; a possible D gene is TRBD1 (6 bases). Per germline, CDR1 MNHNY and CDR2 SVGAGI (reference sequence). The V and J ends lost 7 bases and 2 bases respectively, with 8 bases between them. This CDR3 spans 12 amino acids. The CDR3 bases are TGTGCCAGCAACAGGGCCAACACTGAAGCTTTCTTT. It translates to CASNRANTEAFF.

The chain has TRBV5-1 and TRBJ2-3; 10 nucleotides match TRBD2. The length of the CDR3 is 16 residues. Trimming took 4 bases from V and 5 from J; bases not matched to a gene: 10. Germline CDR1 is SGHRS and CDR2 is YFSETQ. CDR3: CASSQTGLAVGDTQYF. CDR3 DNA: TGCGCCAGCAGCCAAACCGGACTAGCGGTAGGAGATACGCAGTATTTT.

This clone was seen only once. This chain connects TRBV6-6 to TRBJ1-4; 8 nucleotides match TRBD1. V dropped 5 bases and J dropped 6; count of bases not matched to a gene: 8. The CDR3 is made up of 15 amino acids. CDR1 and CDR2 (germline): MNHNY, SVGAGI (reference sequence). The DNA for the CDR3 is TGTGCCAGCAGTAACGGACAGGGCCGGTATGAAAAACTGTTTTTT. It encodes CASSNGQGRYEKLFF.

This clone was seen more than once but under ten times. Other DNA sequences in this sample translate to the same CDR3. This chain connects TRBV6-5 to TRBJ1-1; no reliable D call. Per germline, CDR1 MNHEY and CDR2 SVGAGI. The CDR3 is 14 residues long. V lost 7 bases, J lost 0 bases, and 12 bases lay in between. The CDR3 DNA is TGTGCCAGCAAGGAAGGAGGGATGAACACTGAAGCTTTCTTT. Protein: CASKEGGMNTEAFF.

Only a few counts were recorded for this clone. This rearrangement joins TRBV5-8 to TRBJ2-5; 7 nucleotides align to TRBD1. CDR3 length equals 14 residues. V shed 3 bases and J 2 bases; nucleotides not matched to a gene: 4. The germline gives CDR1 SGHTS, CDR2 YDEGEE. The CDR3 protein is CASSSGQTQETQYF. In DNA form, the CDR3 reads TGTGCCAGCAGCTCGGGACAGACTCAAGAGACCCAGTACTTC.

The J gene is TRBJ2-1, the V gene TRBV2; no clear D gene. V was cut by 2 bases and J by 7 bases, with 9 bases left in between. Germline assignment: CDR1 SNHLY and CDR2 FYNNEI. The CDR3 is made up of 13 amino acids. The CDR3 sequence: CASSESLGNEQFF. CDR3 bases: TGTGCCAGCAGTGAATCATTGGGTAATGAGCAGTTCTTC.

The genes are TRBV2 and TRBJ2-3; 10 nucleotides line up with TRBD2. V trimming: 6 bases; J trimming: 0 bases; junction bases outside the gene matches: 12. The CDR3 is made up of 18 amino acids. The germline V gene has CDR1 SNHLY and CDR2 FYNNEI. CDR3 sequence: CASRDGAGGPRSTDTQYF. Here the CDR3 DNA reads TGTGCCAGCAGAGATGGAGCGGGAGGGCCCCGAAGCACAGATACGCAGTATTTT.

The V gene is TRBV5-1, the J gene TRBJ2-5; 11 bases align to TRBD2. The germline V gene encodes CDR1 SGHRS and CDR2 YFSETQ. V lost 5 bases and J lost 2; bases outside the gene matches: 5. CDR3 length: 15 residues. The CDR3 is CASSSSGRNQETQYF. For the CDR3, the DNA is TGCGCCAGCAGTTCTAGCGGGAGGAATCAAGAGACCCAGTACTTC.

The V and J genes are TRBV29-1 and TRBJ1-1; D uncertain. Trimming stripped 1 base from V and 0 bases from J, with 9 bases between. The CDR3 extends over 14 amino acids. Germline CDR1 SQVTM, CDR2 ANQGSEA. The CDR3 sequence: CSVEGRNMNTEAFF. CDR3 sequence (DNA): TGCAGCGTTGAAGGACGGAACATGAACACTGAAGCTTTCTTT.

The gene calls are TRBV5-1 and TRBJ2-3; 10 bases fit TRBD2. The CDR3 runs to 16 residues. CDR1 SGHRS and CDR2 YFSETQ come from the germline V gene. With 0 bases clipped from V and 4 bases from J, the junction kept 5 bases outside the gene matches. The CDR3 sequence: CASSLGAGGPADTQYF. In DNA, the CDR3 is TGCGCCAGCAGCTTGGGAGCGGGAGGGCCCGCAGATACGCAGTATTTT.

The chain links TRBV27 to TRBJ1-2, with 7 nucleotides matching TRBD1. V dropped 5 bases and J dropped 7; count of bases not matched to a gene: 10. The CDR3 is 14 amino acids. The germline V gene encodes CDR1 MNHEY and CDR2 SMNVEV (reference sequence). Here the CDR3 DNA reads TGTGCCAGCAGTCTCGGACAGGACGGGGCTGGCTACACCTTC. Encoded protein: CASSLGQDGAGYTF.